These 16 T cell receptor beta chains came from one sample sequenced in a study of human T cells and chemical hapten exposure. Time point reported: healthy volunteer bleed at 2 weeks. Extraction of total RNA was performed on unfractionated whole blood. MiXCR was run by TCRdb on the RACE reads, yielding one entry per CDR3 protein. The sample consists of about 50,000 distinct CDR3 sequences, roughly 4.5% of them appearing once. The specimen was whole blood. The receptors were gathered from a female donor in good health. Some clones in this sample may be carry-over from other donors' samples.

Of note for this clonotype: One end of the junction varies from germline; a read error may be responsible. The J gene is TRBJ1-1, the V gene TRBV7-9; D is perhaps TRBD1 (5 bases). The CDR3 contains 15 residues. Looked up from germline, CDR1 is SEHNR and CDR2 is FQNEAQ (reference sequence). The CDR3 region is CASNLAEGLVTEAFF. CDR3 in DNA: TGTGCCAGCAACTTAGCGGAGGGGTTAGTTACTGAAGCTTTCTTT.

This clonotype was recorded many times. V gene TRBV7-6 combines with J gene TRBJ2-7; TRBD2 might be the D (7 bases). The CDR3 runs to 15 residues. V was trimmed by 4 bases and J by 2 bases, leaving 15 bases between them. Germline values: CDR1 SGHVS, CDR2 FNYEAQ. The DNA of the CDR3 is TGTGCCAGCAGCTCAAGGGGGGGGGCCCCCTACGAGCAGTACTTC. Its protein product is CASSSRGGAPYEQYF.

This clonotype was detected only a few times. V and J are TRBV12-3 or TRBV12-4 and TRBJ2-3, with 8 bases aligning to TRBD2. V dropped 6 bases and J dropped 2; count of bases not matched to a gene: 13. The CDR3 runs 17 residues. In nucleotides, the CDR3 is TGTGCCAGCAGCCAAGGTCCGCGGGGGGTTATCACAGATACGCAGTATTTT. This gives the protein CASSQGPRGVITDTQYF.

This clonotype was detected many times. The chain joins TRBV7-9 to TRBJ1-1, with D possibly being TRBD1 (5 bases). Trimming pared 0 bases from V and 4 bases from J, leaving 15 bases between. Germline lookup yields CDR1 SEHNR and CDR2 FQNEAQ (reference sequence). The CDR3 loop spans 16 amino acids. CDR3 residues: CASSLANPGLSTEAFF. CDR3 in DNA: TGTGCCAGCAGCTTAGCGAACCCGGGGCTATCCACTGAAGCTTTCTTT.

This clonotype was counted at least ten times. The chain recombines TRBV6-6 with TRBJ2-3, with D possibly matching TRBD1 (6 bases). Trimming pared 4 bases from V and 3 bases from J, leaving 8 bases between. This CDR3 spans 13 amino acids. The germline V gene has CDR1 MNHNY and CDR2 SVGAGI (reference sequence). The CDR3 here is CASSSQGTDTQYF. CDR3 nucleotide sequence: TGTGCCAGCAGTTCACAGGGAACAGATACGCAGTATTTT.

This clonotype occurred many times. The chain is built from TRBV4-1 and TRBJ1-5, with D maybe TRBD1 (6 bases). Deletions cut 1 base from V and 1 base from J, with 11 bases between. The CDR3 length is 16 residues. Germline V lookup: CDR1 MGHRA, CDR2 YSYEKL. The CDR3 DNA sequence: TGCGCCAGCAGCCAAGTATCACAGGGAAGCAATCAGCCCCAGCATTTT. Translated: CASSQVSQGSNQPQHF.

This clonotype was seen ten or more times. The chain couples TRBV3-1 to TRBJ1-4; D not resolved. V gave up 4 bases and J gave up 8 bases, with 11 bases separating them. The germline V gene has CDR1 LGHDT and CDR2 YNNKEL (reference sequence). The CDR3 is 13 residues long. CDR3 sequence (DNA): TGTGCCAGCAGCCCTCTTGGATCCGAAAAACTGTTTTTT. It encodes CASSPLGSEKLFF.

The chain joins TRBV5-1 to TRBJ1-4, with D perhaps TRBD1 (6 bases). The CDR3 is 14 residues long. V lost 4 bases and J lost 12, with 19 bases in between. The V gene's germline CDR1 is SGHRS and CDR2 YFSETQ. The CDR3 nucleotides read TGCGCCAGCAGCGGGGGCCGGGAGAAGGGGGAACTGTTTTTT. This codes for CASSGGREKGELFF. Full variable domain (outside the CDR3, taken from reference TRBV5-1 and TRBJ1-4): KAGVTQTPRYLIKTRGQQVTLSCSPISGHRSVSWYQQTPGQGLQFLFEYFSETQRNKGNFPGRFSGRQFSNSRSEMNVSTLELGDSALYLCASSGGREKGELFFGSGTQLSVL.

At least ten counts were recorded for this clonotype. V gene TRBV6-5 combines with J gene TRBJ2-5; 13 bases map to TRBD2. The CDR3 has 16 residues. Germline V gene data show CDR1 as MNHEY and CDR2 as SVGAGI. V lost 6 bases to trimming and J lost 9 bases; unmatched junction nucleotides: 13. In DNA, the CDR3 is TGTGCCAGCAGCCCATCCTCGGGACTAGCGGGGCTGGCCCAGTACTTC. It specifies CASSPSSGLAGLAQYF.

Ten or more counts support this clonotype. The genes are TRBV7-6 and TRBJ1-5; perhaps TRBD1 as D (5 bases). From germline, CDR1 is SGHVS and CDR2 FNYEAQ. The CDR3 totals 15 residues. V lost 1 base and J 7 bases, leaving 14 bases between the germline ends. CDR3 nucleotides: TGTGCCAGCAGCTTAGAGGCAGGGCTACTGCAGCCCCAGCATTTT. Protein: CASSLEAGLLQPQHF.

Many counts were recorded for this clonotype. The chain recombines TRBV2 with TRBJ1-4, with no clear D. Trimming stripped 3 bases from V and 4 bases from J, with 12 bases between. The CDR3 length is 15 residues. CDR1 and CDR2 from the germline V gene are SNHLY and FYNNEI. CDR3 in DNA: TGTGCCAGCAGTGACGGGTCTGGTTTTAATGAAAAACTGTTTTTT. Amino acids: CASSDGSGFNEKLFF.

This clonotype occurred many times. The CDR3 loop is CAITDSPITNTEAFF. CDR3 DNA: TGTGCCATTACGGACAGCCCAATTACGAACACTGAAGCTTTCTTT. The J gene is TRBJ1-1, the V gene TRBV10-3, with D perhaps TRBD1 (6 bases). V lost 9 bases and J 1 base, leaving 18 bases between the germline ends. CDR1 is ENHRY, CDR2 SYGVKD, per germline. There are 15 residues in the CDR3.

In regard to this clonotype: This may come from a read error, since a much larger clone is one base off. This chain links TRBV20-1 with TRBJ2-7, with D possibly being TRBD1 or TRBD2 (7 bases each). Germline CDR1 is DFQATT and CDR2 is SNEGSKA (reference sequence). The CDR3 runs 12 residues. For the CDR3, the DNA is TGCAGTGTATATGACAGGGACTACGAGCAGTGCTTC. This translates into CSVYDRDYEQCF.

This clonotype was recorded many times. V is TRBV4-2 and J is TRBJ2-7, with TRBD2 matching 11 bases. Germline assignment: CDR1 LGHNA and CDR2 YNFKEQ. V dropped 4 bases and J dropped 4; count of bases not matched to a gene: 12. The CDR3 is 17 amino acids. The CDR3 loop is CASSPPTSGGLQYEQYF. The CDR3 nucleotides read TGTGCCAGCAGCCCGCCTACTAGCGGGGGCCTCCAGTACGAGCAGTACTTC.

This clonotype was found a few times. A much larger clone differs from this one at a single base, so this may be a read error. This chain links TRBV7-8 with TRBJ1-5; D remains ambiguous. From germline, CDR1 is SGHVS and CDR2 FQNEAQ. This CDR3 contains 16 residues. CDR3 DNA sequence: TGTGCCAGCAGCCGAAATCGGACTTCCCGCAATCAGCCCCAGAATTTT. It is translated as CASSRNRTSRNQPQNF.

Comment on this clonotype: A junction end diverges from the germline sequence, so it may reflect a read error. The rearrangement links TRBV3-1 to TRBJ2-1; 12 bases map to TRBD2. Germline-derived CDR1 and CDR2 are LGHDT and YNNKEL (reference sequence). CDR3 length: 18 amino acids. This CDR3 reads CASTQEGASGGAMNEQFF. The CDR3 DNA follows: TGTGCCAGCACCCAAGAAGGTGCTAGCGGGGGGGCCATGAATGAGCAGTTCTTC.